A selection of T cell receptor beta chains follows, all from one sample in a study of blood T cell repertoires in COVID-19. Profiled with immunoSEQ multiplex PCR; TCRdb holds only in-frame clones, not every one. The sample records approximately 210,000 clones, about nine tenths being singletons. Material: peripheral blood. These receptors were obtained from a woman between 40 and 55 years old with acute or convalescent COVID-19. Each CDR3 is given without its conserved first and last residue.

j_gene	v_gene	CDR3aa
TRBJ2-5	TRBV18	ASSPRTSGGQTQY
TRBJ1-1	TRBV19	ASSPSPGGLAF
TRBJ1-2	TRBV24-1	ATSDSREDYGYT
TRBJ1-5	TRBV4-1	ASSQGALLYQPQH
TRBJ2-5	TRBV4-1	ASSHTGRETQY
TRBJ2-4	TRBV12-1	ASSPTCVAGEAKNIQY
TRBJ2-1	TRBV10-3	AISPSGGANEQF
TRBJ2-2	TRBV9	ASSGPLAGASNTGELF
TRBJ2-5	TRBV3-1/TRBV3-2	ASSQGLAVIQETQY
TRBJ1-2	TRBV4-1	ASSQTPSRGHGYT
TRBJ1-3	TRBV27	ASSLSRGPSSGNTIY
TRBJ1-2	TRBV7-3	ASSSRGPSGGALGYT
TRBJ1-2	TRBV5-5	ASSSVQGLGGYT
TRBJ1-5	TRBV25-1	ASSGQGAGLGNQPQH
TRBJ1-2	TRBV2	ASSGDRPTHGYT
TRBJ1-2	TRBV4-1	ASSQGAGDYGYT
TRBJ2-3	TRBV3-1/TRBV3-2	ASNSGGDVDTQY
TRBJ2-1	TRBV6-4	ASSDSASGEYNEQF
TRBJ1-6	TRBV2	ASTRDSANSPLH
TRBJ1-4	TRBV7-9	ASSLGMGQSSGSEKLF
TRBJ1-2	TRBV30	AWSLSQGRYGYT
TRBJ1-5	TRBV24-1	ATSDSRAQGSNQPQH
TRBJ2-3	TRBV9	ASSVAPRGTDTQY
TRBJ1-5	TRBV19	ASSPGVEPQH
TRBJ1-1	TRBV25-1	ASSESRIMNTEAF
TRBJ1-4	TRBV9	ASSVEGYGEKLF
TRBJ2-1	TRBV30	AWSVGGGHNEQF
TRBJ1-5	TRBV29-1	SAGTFNQPQH
TRBJ2-3	TRBV12-5	ASGLVLGLAESQPSTDTQY
TRBJ2-1	TRBV27	ASSLTLAGGPVEQF
TRBJ2-3	TRBV30	AWSLGGADTQY
TRBJ2-2	TRBV7-3	ASSRQTGLNTGELF
TRBJ2-5	TRBV5-6	ASSLGGGQETQY
TRBJ2-3	TRBV13	ASSSFDRGLTDTQY
TRBJ2-5	TRBV5-4	ASSSGTPSGGKETQY
TRBJ2-1	TRBV6-2/TRBV6-3	ASSIRSGGDNEQF
TRBJ1-1	TRBV19	ASSKGEYTEAF
TRBJ2-3	TRBV24-1	ATSGASGGADTQY
TRBJ1-5	TRBV3-1/TRBV3-2	ASSQDSRQPQH
TRBJ2-3	TRBV4-1	ASRQGLAGGTDTQY
TRBJ1-1	TRBV5-1	ASSQDGAQGTEAF
TRBJ2-5	TRBV24-1	ATSEGTIGQETQY
TRBJ1-5	TRBV2	ASSPRGNQPQH
TRBJ1-5	TRBV6-6	ASSYSDRSNQPQH
TRBJ2-5	TRBV5-6	ASSLAAHRTGETQY
TRBJ2-2	TRBV19	ASSLLDRVAGELF
TRBJ2-1	TRBV6-1	ASSEARWAGVHNEQF
TRBJ2-1	TRBV11-2	ASSLAVAYNEQF
TRBJ2-2	TRBV6-6	ASSYSRGTGAGELF
TRBJ2-1	TRBV7-9	ASSFPQYNEQF
TRBJ1-3	TRBV4-1	ASSQNLAAGGSGNTIY
TRBJ2-1	TRBV4-1	ASSQDSLAGRNEQF
TRBJ1-1	TRBV4-1	ASSQVGGTEAF